This T cell receptor (beta chain) was retrieved from a study of blood T cell repertoires in COVID-19. In the study overall: PBMCs, B-cell-depleted T cells, or T cells were the source of the cDNA or gDNA that made up the material.

Authors' methods: Amplified reference gene primers provided the basis for estimating nucleated cell counts. Sequencing was performed with immunoSEQ multiplex PCR; in TCRdb, only in-frame clones are kept and a portion is missing. D and trimming come from the DNA, and the V and J calls and clone size come from that table. Of around 190,000 clones in the sample, about four fifths were seen once. From germline, CDR1 is MNHNS and CDR2 SASEGT. V dropped 3 bases and J dropped 4; count of bases not matched to a gene: 6. The CDR3 is 15 residues long. Grouping used clinical history reported by participants in a survey and questionnaire. Resolution of symptoms, clearance, or two negative PCRs was present in recovered Cohort 3 donors.

The gene calls are TRBV6-1 and TRBJ2-7; 10 positions agree with TRBD1. The sequenced sample was PBMCs or T cells enriched from blood (not recorded which). This receptor was identified in a woman in her 30s who had recovered from COVID-19. CDR3 coding DNA: TGTGCCAGCAGTGATAGGACAGGGGGTTCGTACGAGCAGTACTTC. It encodes CASSDRTGGSYEQYF.